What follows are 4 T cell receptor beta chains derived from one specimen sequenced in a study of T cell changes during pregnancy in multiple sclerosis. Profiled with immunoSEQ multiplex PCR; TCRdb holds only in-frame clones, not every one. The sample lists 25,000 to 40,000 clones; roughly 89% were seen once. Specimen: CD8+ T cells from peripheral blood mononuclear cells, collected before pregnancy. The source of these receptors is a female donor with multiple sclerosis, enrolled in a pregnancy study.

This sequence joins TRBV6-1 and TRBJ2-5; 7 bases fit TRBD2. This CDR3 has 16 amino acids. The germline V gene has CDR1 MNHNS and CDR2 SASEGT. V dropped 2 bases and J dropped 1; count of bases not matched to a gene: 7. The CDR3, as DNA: TGTGCCAGCAGTGAAAGCCCCCCGGGAGGCCAAGAGACCCAGTACTTC. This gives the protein CASSESPPGGQETQYF.

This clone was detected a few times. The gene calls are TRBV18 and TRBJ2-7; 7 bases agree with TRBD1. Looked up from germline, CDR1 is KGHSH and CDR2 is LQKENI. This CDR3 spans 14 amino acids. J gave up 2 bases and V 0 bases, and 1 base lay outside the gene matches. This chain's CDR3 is CASSPPGQTYEQYF. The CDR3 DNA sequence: TGTGCCAGCTCACCACCGGGACAGACCTACGAGCAGTACTTC. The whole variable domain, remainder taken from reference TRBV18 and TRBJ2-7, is NAGVMQNPRHLVRRRGQEARLRCSPMKGHSHVYWYRQLPEEGLKFMVYLQKENIIDESGMPKERFSAEFPKEGPSILRIQQVVRGDSAAYFCASSPPGQTYEQYFGPGTRLTVT.

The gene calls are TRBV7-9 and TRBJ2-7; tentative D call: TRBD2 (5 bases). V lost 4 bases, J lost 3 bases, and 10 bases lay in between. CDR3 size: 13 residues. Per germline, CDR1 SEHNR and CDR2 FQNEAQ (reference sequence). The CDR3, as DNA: TGTGCCAGCAGCTACTCGGGGTTCTACGAGCAGTACTTC. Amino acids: CASSYSGFYEQYF.

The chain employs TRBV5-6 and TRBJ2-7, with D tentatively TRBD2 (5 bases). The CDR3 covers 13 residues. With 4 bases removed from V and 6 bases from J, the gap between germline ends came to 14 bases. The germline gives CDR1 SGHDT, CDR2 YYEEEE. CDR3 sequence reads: CASSGSRGGEQYF. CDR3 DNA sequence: TGTGCCAGCAGCGGTTCCAGAGGAGGCGAGCAGTACTTC. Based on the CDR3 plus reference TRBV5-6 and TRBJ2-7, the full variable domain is DAGVTQSPTHLIKTRGQQVTLRCSPKSGHDTVSWYQQALGQGPQFIFQYYEEEERQRGNFPDRFSGHQFPNYSSELNVNALLLGDSALYLCASSGSRGGEQYFGPGTRLTVT.